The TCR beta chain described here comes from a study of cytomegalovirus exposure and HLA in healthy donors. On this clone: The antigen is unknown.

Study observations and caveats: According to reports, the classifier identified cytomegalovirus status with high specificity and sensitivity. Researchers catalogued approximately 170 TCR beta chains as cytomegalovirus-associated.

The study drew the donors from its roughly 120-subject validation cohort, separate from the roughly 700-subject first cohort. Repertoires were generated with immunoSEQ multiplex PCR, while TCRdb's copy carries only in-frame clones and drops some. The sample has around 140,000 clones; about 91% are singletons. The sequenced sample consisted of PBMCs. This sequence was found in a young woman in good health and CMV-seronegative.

The CDR3 DNA follows: TGTGCCAGCAAACGGGAGAATCAGCCCCAGCATTTT. This sequence encodes CASKRENQPQHF. V and J are TRBV6-1 and TRBJ1-5; D is uncertain. CDR3 length: 12 residues. Trimming left V 7 bases short and J 4 bases short, with 8 bases between. Germline V gene lookup returns CDR1 MNHNS and CDR2 SASEGT.